Each of the 8 T cell receptor beta chains below was sequenced from the same sample in a study of cytomegalovirus exposure and HLA in healthy donors. Primers for the PCR totalled 60 Vbeta and 13 Jbeta. Sequencing was performed with immunoSEQ multiplex PCR; in TCRdb, only in-frame clones are kept and a portion is missing. The sample consists of some 210,000 clones, under 85% of them appearing once. Sequencing was carried out using PBMCs. The source is a woman in her fifties or sixties in good health and CMV-seropositive.

The chain carries TRBV9 and TRBJ1-1; D might be TRBD1 (5 bases). Germline V gene lookup returns CDR1 SGDLS and CDR2 YYNGEE. The CDR3 is made up of 13 amino acids. The V and J ends lost 0 bases and 5 bases respectively, with 8 bases between them. The CDR3 here is CASSVAGRTEAFF. For the CDR3, the DNA is TGTGCCAGCAGCGTAGCAGGGAGGACTGAAGCTTTCTTT.

This clone was seen only a few times. This sequence joins TRBV4-2 and TRBJ2-7; the match to TRBD2 covers 8 bases. The CDR3 runs 17 residues. Trimming cost V 1 base and J 3 bases; bases outside gene matches: 11. Germline V CDR1 and CDR2: LGHNA, YNFKEQ. The CDR3 protein is CASSQVAERGSGYEQYF. The CDR3, as DNA: TGTGCCAGCAGCCAAGTAGCCGAGCGGGGGTCCGGCTACGAGCAGTACTTC.

V is TRBV4-1 and J is TRBJ1-2; D is uncertain. The germline V gene encodes CDR1 MGHRA and CDR2 YSYEKL. CDR3 length: 14 amino acids. V was trimmed by 2 bases and J by 6 bases, leaving 13 bases between them. CDR3 in amino acids: CASSQSVNYHGYTF. The CDR3 DNA sequence: TGCGCCAGCAGCCAATCGGTAAATTATCATGGCTACACCTTC.

This clone showed up just once. This chain uses TRBV5-4 with TRBJ2-3; 10 nucleotides align to TRBD2. The CDR3 runs to 16 residues. CDR1 and CDR2 from the germline V gene are SGHNT and YYREEE (reference sequence). With 3 bases clipped from V and 4 bases from J, the junction kept 8 bases outside the gene matches. CDR3 in amino acids: CASSSASGGLADTQYF. For the CDR3, the DNA is TGTGCCAGCAGCTCGGCTAGCGGGGGATTAGCAGATACGCAGTATTTT.

The V call is TRBV27, the J call TRBJ1-2; perhaps TRBD1 as D (6 bases). V was pared by 4 bases and J by 7 bases, with 19 bases between. This CDR3 comprises 15 residues. Per germline, CDR1 MNHEY and CDR2 SMNVEV (reference sequence). The CDR3 protein is CASSSHSGWTAGYTF. The CDR3 DNA reads TGTGCCAGCAGTTCCCACTCTGGGTGGACAGCTGGCTACACCTTC.

This chain uses TRBV6-5 with TRBJ1-1; D remains unclear. The germline V gene encodes CDR1 MNHEY and CDR2 SVGAGI. The CDR3 has 13 amino acids. V dropped 5 bases and J dropped 2 bases, with 9 bases sitting between them. CDR3 sequence (DNA): TGTGCCAGCAGTAATCTCGTTAACACTGAAGCTTTCTTT. Translation gives CASSNLVNTEAFF.

The rearrangement links TRBV6-5 to TRBJ1-4; TRBD1 aligns across 8 bases. The trim removed 6 bases at V and 2 bases at J, leaving 5 bases unmatched. In germline, CDR1 is MNHEY, CDR2 SVGAGI. CDR3 size: 15 residues. The CDR3 region is CASRSHRGTNEKLFF. DNA for the CDR3: TGTGCCAGCAGAAGCCACAGGGGGACTAATGAAAAACTGTTTTTT.

The rearrangement links TRBV30 to TRBJ2-1, with 7 bases that match TRBD2. Germline assignment: CDR1 GTSNPN and CDR2 SVGIG (reference sequence). The CDR3 loop spans 11 amino acids. V lost 2 bases, J lost 11 bases, and 3 bases stayed unmatched. The CDR3 DNA reads TGTGCCTGGAGTCCCGGGGGGAAGCAGTTCTTC. Translating gives CAWSPGGKQFF.